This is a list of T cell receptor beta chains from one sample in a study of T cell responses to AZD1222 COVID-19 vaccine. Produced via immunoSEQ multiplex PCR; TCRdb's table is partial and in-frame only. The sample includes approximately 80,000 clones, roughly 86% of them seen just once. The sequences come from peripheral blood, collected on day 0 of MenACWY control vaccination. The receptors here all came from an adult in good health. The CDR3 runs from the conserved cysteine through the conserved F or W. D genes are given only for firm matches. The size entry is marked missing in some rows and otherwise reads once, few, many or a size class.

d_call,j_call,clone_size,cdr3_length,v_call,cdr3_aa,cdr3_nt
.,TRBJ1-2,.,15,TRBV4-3,CASSQVGVWNYGYTF,TGCGCCAGCAGCCAAGTTGGGGTTTGGAACTATGGCTACACCTTC
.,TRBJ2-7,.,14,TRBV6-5,CASSYSSGIYEQYF,TGTGCCAGCAGTTACTCGTCAGGGATTTACGAGCAGTACTTC
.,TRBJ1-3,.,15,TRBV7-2,CASSFSQYSGNTIYF,TGTGCCAGCAGCTTTAGCCAGTACTCTGGAAACACCATATATTTT
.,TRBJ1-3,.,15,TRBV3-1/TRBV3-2,CASSQAASSGNTIYF,TGTGCCAGCAGCCAAGCAGCCAGCTCTGGAAACACCATATATTTT
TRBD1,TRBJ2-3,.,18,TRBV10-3,CAIRSRTGAIASTDTQYF,TGTGCCATCCGGTCTCGGACAGGGGCGATTGCTAGCACAGATACGCAGTATTTT
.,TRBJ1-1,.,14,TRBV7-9,CASSLGPKNTEAFF,TGTGCCAGCAGCCTGGGACCGAAGAACACTGAAGCTTTCTTT
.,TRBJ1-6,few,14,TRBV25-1,CASSESGQRSPLHF,TGTGCCAGCAGTGAATCGGGGCAGAGATCACCCCTCCACTTT
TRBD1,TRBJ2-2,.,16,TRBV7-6,CASSLGGQGTTGELFF,TGTGCCAGCAGCTTAGGGGGACAGGGTACCACCGGGGAGCTGTTTTTT
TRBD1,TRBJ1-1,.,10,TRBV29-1,CSTGQGEAFF,TGCAGCACGGGACAGGGTGAAGCTTTCTTT
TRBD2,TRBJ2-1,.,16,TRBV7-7,CASSSVTSGGSIEQFF,TGTGCTAGCAGCTCGGTGACTAGCGGGGGTTCAATTGAGCAGTTCTTC
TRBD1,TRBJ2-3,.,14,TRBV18,CASSGQGATDTQYF,TGTGCCAGCTCAGGACAGGGGGCCACAGATACGCAGTATTTT
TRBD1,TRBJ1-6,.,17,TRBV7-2,CASSLVGQGSYNSPLHF,TGTGCCAGCAGCTTAGTCGGACAGGGGAGCTATAATTCACCCCTCCACTTT
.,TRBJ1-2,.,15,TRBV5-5,CASSLAMTANYGYTF,TGTGCCAGCAGCTTGGCAATGACAGCTAACTATGGCTACACCTTC
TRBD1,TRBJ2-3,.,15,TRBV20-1,CSASEGAKNTDTQYF,TGCAGTGCTAGTGAGGGGGCAAAGAACACAGATACGCAGTATTTT
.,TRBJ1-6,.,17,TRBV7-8,CASSLWTDGSYNSPLHF,TGTGCCAGCAGCCTTTGGACCGACGGCTCCTATAATTCACCCCTCCACTTT